This record looks at one T cell receptor (beta chain) sequence and its context. The PCR used 60 Vbeta and 13 Jbeta primers. Profiling relied on immunoSEQ multiplex PCR, and the TCRdb table lists in-frame clones only, not all of them. Found here are more than 50,000 clones, around 72% of them singletons; the top ten hold 22%. This entry comes from a study of cytomegalovirus exposure and HLA in healthy donors. Germline CDR1 is LGHNA and CDR2 is YSLEER. With 3 bases clipped from V and 5 bases from J, the junction kept 3 bases outside the gene matches. The CDR3 spans 14 residues. Sample: PBMCs. The chain is built from TRBV4-3 and TRBJ1-5, with TRBD1 matching over 8 bases. The TCR sequence derives from a woman in her 50s in good health and CMV-seropositive. CDR3 sequence (DNA): TGCGCCAGCAGCCACGGACAGGGCTATCAGCCCCAGCATTTT. Its protein product is CASSHGQGYQPQHF.